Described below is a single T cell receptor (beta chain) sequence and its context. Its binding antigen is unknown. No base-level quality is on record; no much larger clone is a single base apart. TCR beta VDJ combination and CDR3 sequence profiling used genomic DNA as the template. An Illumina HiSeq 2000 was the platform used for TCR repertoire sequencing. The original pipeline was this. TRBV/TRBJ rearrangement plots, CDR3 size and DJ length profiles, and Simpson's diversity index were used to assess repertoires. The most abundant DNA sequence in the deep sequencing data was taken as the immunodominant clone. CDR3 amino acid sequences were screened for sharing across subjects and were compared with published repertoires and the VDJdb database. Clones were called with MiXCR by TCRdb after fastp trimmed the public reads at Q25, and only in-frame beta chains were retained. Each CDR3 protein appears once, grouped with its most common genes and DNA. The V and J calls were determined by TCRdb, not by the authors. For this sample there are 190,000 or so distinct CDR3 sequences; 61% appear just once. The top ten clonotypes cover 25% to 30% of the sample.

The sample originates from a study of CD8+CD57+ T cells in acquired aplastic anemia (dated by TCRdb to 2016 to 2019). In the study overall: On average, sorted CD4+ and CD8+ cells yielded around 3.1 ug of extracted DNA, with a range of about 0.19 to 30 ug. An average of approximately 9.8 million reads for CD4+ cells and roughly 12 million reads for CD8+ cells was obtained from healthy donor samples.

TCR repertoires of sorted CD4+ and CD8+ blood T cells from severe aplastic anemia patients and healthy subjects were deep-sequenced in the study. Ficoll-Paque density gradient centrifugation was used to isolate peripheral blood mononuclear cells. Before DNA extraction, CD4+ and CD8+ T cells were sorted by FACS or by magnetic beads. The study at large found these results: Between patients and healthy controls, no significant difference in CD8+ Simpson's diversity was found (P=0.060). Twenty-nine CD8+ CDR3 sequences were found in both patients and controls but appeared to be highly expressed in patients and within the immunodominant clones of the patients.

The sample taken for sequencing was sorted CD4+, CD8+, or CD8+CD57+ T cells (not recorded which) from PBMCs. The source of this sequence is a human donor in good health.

CDR3 loop: CASGRLAGGSSSYNEQFF. At the DNA level, the sequence is TGTGCCAGCGGCCGACTAGCGGGAGGGTCGAGCTCCTACAATGAGCAGTTCTTC. The sequence links TRBV14 to TRBJ2-1, with 14 bases in between that match TRBD2. The junction shows trimming of 8 bases on V and 0 bases on J, and the gene matches do not reach 9 bases of it. From the germline V gene, CDR1 is SGHDN and CDR2 is FVKESK. The CDR3 runs 18 amino acids, cysteine and phenylalanine included. Only the CDR3 part of the read is kept: 54 bases, read in frame from the first base.